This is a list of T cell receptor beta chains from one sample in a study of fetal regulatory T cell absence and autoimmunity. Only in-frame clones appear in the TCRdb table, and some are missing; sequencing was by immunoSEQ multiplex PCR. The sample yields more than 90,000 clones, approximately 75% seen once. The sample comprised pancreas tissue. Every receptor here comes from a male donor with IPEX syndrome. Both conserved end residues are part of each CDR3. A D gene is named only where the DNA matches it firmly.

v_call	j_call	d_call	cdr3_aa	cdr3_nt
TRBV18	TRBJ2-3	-	CASSPPNTDTQYF	TGTGCCAGCTCACCACCGAACACAGATACGCAGTATTTT
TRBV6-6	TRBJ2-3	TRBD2	CASSKSGVTDTQYF	TGTGCCAGCAGCAAAAGCGGGGTAACAGATACGCAGTATTTT
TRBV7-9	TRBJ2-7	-	CASSSPGGRREQYF	TGTGCCAGCAGCTCGCCCGGGGGGCGGCGCGAGCAGTACTTC
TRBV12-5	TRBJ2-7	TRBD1	CASGLVRRTGPYEQYF	TGTGCTAGTGGTTTGGTACGAAGGACAGGGCCTTACGAGCAGTACTTC
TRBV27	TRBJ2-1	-	CASGYGRGSYNEQFF	TGTGCCAGCGGTTATGGCCGGGGGTCATACAATGAGCAGTTCTTC
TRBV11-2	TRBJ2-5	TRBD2	CASSFIQGLAPTETQYF	TGTGCCAGCAGCTTCATCCAGGGACTAGCGCCAACGGAGACCCAGTACTTC
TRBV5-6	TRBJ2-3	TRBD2	CASSLSLAGVGGTQYF	TGTGCCAGCAGCTTGTCACTAGCGGGAGTGGGCGGTACGCAGTATTTT
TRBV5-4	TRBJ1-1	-	CASSQVRSAMNTEAFF	TGTGCCAGCAGCCAAGTAAGGTCCGCGATGAACACTGAAGCTTTCTTT
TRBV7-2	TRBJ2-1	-	CASSLEVSGYYNEQFF	TGTGCCAGCAGCTTAGAGGTAAGCGGCTACTACAATGAGCAGTTCTTC
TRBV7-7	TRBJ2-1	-	CASPSRAPGNEQFF	TGTGCCAGCCCCTCGAGGGCCCCAGGCAATGAGCAGTTCTTC
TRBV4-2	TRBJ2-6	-	CASSQEGFRSGANVLTF	TGTGCCAGCAGCCAAGAAGGTTTTCGATCTGGGGCCAACGTCCTGACTTTC
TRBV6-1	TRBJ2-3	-	CASTQAADTQYF	TGTGCCAGCACCCAGGCGGCAGATACGCAGTATTTT
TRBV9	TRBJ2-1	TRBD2	CASSVGGGAYNEQFF	TGTGCCAGCAGCGTAGGGGGGGGTGCCTACAATGAGCAGTTCTTC